These T cell receptor beta chains were read from a single sample in a study of blood T cell repertoires in COVID-19. TCRdb's copy holds only in-frame clones and misses some; the assay was immunoSEQ multiplex PCR. The table lists approximately 50,000 clones, 85% of them singletons. Specimen: peripheral blood. Receptors were obtained from a man aged 55 to 70 with acute or convalescent COVID-19. CDR3s include the opening cysteine and the closing phenylalanine or tryptophan. Each record gives: D gene, J gene, V gene, CDR3 protein, CDR3 DNA. D genes are given only for firm matches.

d_gene: TRBD1; j_gene: TRBJ2-5; v_gene: TRBV7-9; CDR3aa: CASSNTGAETQYF; CDR3nt: TGTGCCAGCAGCAATACAGGGGCCGAGACCCAGTACTTC
d_gene: TRBD2; j_gene: TRBJ2-3; v_gene: TRBV11-2; CDR3aa: CASGGLAGVVDTQYF; CDR3nt: TGTGCCAGCGGAGGACTAGCGGGAGTGGTAGATACGCAGTATTTT
d_gene: .; j_gene: TRBJ1-1; v_gene: TRBV3-1/TRBV3-2; CDR3aa: CASSQGPGVAFF; CDR3nt: TGTGCCAGCAGCCAAGGTCCCGGGGTAGCTTTCTTT
d_gene: .; j_gene: TRBJ1-2; v_gene: TRBV10-3; CDR3aa: CAIRGSINYGYTF; CDR3nt: TGTGCCATCAGGGGCAGTATTAACTATGGCTACACCTTC
d_gene: .; j_gene: TRBJ2-7; v_gene: TRBV5-1; CDR3aa: CASSLGQNFYEQYF; CDR3nt: TGCGCCAGCAGCTTGGGACAGAACTTCTACGAGCAGTACTTC
d_gene: .; j_gene: TRBJ1-6; v_gene: TRBV25-1; CDR3aa: CASSVQSSYNSPLHF; CDR3nt: TGTGCCAGCAGTGTACAGAGCTCCTATAATTCACCCCTCCACTTT
d_gene: TRBD2; j_gene: TRBJ2-7; v_gene: TRBV28; CDR3aa: CASSLSRSKRGSSYEQYF; CDR3nt: TGTGCCAGCAGTCTTTCTCGTTCCAAGCGGGGGAGCTCCTACGAGCAGTACTTC
d_gene: TRBD1; j_gene: TRBJ2-2; v_gene: TRBV5-1; CDR3aa: CASSLQGAQTGELFF; CDR3nt: TGCGCCAGCAGCTTACAGGGGGCGCAAACCGGGGAGCTGTTTTTT
d_gene: .; j_gene: TRBJ2-7; v_gene: TRBV11-1; CDR3aa: CASSQQGHQTYEQYF; CDR3nt: TGTGCCAGCAGCCAACAGGGACACCAGACCTACGAGCAGTACTTC
d_gene: TRBD1; j_gene: TRBJ2-5; v_gene: TRBV27; CDR3aa: CASSRDRGSLETQYF; CDR3nt: TGTGCCAGCAGTAGAGACAGGGGATCTTTGGAGACCCAGTACTTC
d_gene: .; j_gene: TRBJ1-2; v_gene: TRBV30; CDR3aa: CASRLSRQVYGYTF; CDR3nt: TGTGCCTCCCGCCTAAGCAGACAGGTCTATGGCTACACCTTC
d_gene: TRBD2; j_gene: TRBJ2-1; v_gene: TRBV5-1; CDR3aa: CASSLEGGQVDEQFF; CDR3nt: TGCGCCAGCAGCTTAGAGGGAGGGCAGGTCGATGAGCAGTTCTTC
d_gene: TRBD1; j_gene: TRBJ1-1; v_gene: TRBV6-5; CDR3aa: CASQSGTGITEAFF; CDR3nt: TGTGCCAGCCAATCCGGGACAGGGATCACTGAAGCTTTCTTT
d_gene: TRBD1; j_gene: TRBJ1-5; v_gene: TRBV30; CDR3aa: CASDRGMGQPQHF; CDR3nt: TGTGCCTCAGACAGGGGCATGGGTCAGCCCCAGCATTTT
d_gene: TRBD2; j_gene: TRBJ2-2; v_gene: TRBV5-4; CDR3aa: CASSPDGGGTGELFF; CDR3nt: TGTGCCAGCAGCCCGGACGGGGGGGGCACCGGGGAGCTGTTTTTT
d_gene: TRBD1; j_gene: TRBJ1-2; v_gene: TRBV5-4; CDR3aa: CASSSIRTGGYGYTF; CDR3nt: TGTGCCAGCAGCTCTATTCGGACAGGGGGCTATGGCTACACCTTC
d_gene: .; j_gene: TRBJ2-3; v_gene: TRBV19; CDR3aa: CASSVGDTADTQYF; CDR3nt: TGTGCCAGTAGTGTGGGGGACACAGCAGATACGCAGTATTTT
d_gene: .; j_gene: TRBJ2-5; v_gene: TRBV2; CDR3aa: CASSVERTQETQYF; CDR3nt: TGTGCCAGCAGTGTAGAGCGTACCCAAGAGACCCAGTACTTC
d_gene: TRBD1; j_gene: TRBJ1-4; v_gene: TRBV5-1; CDR3aa: CASSRDSRGEKLFF; CDR3nt: TGCGCCAGCAGTAGGGACAGTCGAGGAGAAAAACTGTTTTTT
d_gene: TRBD2; j_gene: TRBJ2-5; v_gene: TRBV7-9; CDR3aa: CASSPYSGRQETQYF; CDR3nt: TGTGCCAGCAGCCCTTATAGCGGGAGGCAAGAGACCCAGTACTTC
d_gene: TRBD1; j_gene: TRBJ2-3; v_gene: TRBV13; CDR3aa: CASSHQGAHTDTQYF; CDR3nt: TGTGCCAGCAGCCATCAGGGGGCGCACACAGATACGCAGTATTTT
d_gene: TRBD1; j_gene: TRBJ1-4; v_gene: TRBV30; CDR3aa: CACSGTGDEKLFF; CDR3nt: TGTGCCTGTTCCGGGACAGGGGATGAAAAACTGTTTTTT
d_gene: .; j_gene: TRBJ2-7; v_gene: TRBV7-8; CDR3aa: CASGTLGIGEQYF; CDR3nt: TGTGCCAGCGGCACTCTAGGTATAGGCGAGCAGTACTTC
d_gene: .; j_gene: TRBJ1-2; v_gene: TRBV2; CDR3aa: CASTTQGGGGYTF; CDR3nt: TGTGCCAGCACCACGCAAGGCGGCGGTGGCTACACCTTC
d_gene: TRBD2; j_gene: TRBJ2-2; v_gene: TRBV30; CDR3aa: CAWSGSGRTGELFF; CDR3nt: TGTGCCTGGAGTGGTAGCGGGAGAACCGGGGAGCTGTTTTTT
d_gene: TRBD1; j_gene: TRBJ1-2; v_gene: TRBV7-9; CDR3aa: CASSPRVGTDGGYTF; CDR3nt: TGTGCCAGCAGCCCGCGAGTTGGGACAGATGGCGGCTACACCTTC
d_gene: TRBD2; j_gene: TRBJ2-1; v_gene: TRBV6-4; CDR3aa: CASSDSRDRAAKRESFIGYNEQFF; CDR3nt: TGTGCCAGCAGTGACTCGAGGGACCGTGCGGCCAAGCGGGAGTCATTCATCGGGTACAATGAGCAGTTCTTC
d_gene: TRBD1; j_gene: TRBJ1-2; v_gene: TRBV27; CDR3aa: CASSVTQGARGYTF; CDR3nt: TGTGCCAGCAGCGTAACTCAGGGGGCTCGCGGCTACACCTTC
d_gene: .; j_gene: TRBJ2-3; v_gene: TRBV7-3; CDR3aa: CASSPGRLTDTQYF; CDR3nt: TGTGCCAGCAGCCCTGGGAGGCTCACAGATACGCAGTATTTT